This entry concerns a single TCR beta chain. This sample was included in a study of PD-1 blockade in classical Hodgkin lymphoma. V lost 3 bases and J lost 9, with 8 bases in between. Germline V CDR1 and CDR2: SGHNT, YENEEA. This CDR3 is built from 11 residues. The time point: cycle 4 day 1 (C4D1), after 6 weeks of nivolumab. Every patient relapsed after autologous stem cell transplantation, and brentuximab vedotin exposure varied. The repertoire was sequenced with immunoSEQ multiplex PCR; TCRdb's copy has only in-frame clones and lacks some. The sample lists roughly 64,000 clones; 91% were seen once. The chain combines TRBV11-3 with TRBJ1-1; D is ambiguous. The sequence was collected from a human donor with classical Hodgkin lymphoma. Sequenced material: peripheral blood mononuclear cells (PBMCs), taken before the fourth cycle of nivolumab. This CDR3 is CASSLGGQAFF. CDR3 sequence (DNA): TGTGCCAGCAGCTTGGGAGGACAAGCTTTCTTT.